These 18 T cell receptor beta chains were all obtained from the same sample, sequenced in a study of cytomegalovirus exposure and HLA in healthy donors. The PCR employed 60 Vbeta primers together with 13 Jbeta primers. Sequencing used immunoSEQ multiplex PCR; TCRdb keeps in-frame clones, though not all of them. The sample lists tens of thousands of clones, under 80% occurring once. Sequenced material: PBMCs. The receptors were gathered from a male donor in good health and CMV-seropositive.

With regard to this clone: Other DNA sequences in this specimen translate into the identical CDR3. The J gene is TRBJ2-7, the V gene TRBV5-6, with D possibly being TRBD1 (6 bases). The CDR3 spans 13 residues. Deletions cut 0 bases from V and 5 bases from J, with 9 bases between. Germline V gene data show CDR1 as SGHDT and CDR2 as YYEEEE. The CDR3 coding sequence is TGTGCCAGCAGCTTGGACAGGGTTAACGAGCAGTACTTC. It yields the protein CASSLDRVNEQYF. The full variable domain, completed using reference TRBV5-6 and TRBJ2-7, is DAGVTQSPTHLIKTRGQQVTLRCSPKSGHDTVSWYQQALGQGPQFIFQYYEEEERQRGNFPDRFSGHQFPNYSSELNVNALLLGDSALYLCASSLDRVNEQYFGPGTRLTVT.

This clone was recorded a few times. This chain joins TRBV4-3 and TRBJ2-7; 9 bases align to TRBD1. The CDR3 runs 13 residues. With 4 bases clipped from V and 6 bases from J, the junction kept 4 bases outside the gene matches. Germline V gene data show CDR1 as LGHNA and CDR2 as YSLEER. The CDR3 is CASSLDRGSEQYF. CDR3 DNA: TGCGCCAGCAGCCTAGACAGGGGGTCCGAGCAGTACTTC.

This chain joins TRBV7-9 and TRBJ1-4; D may be TRBD1 (6 bases). The V end lost 3 bases, the J end lost 6 bases, and 11 bases lay between the germline ends. The germline V gene encodes CDR1 SEHNR and CDR2 FQNEAQ (reference sequence). This CDR3 spans 14 amino acids. CDR3 nucleotide sequence: TGTGCCAGCAGCTTTAGGGGGAAGGATGAAAAACTGTTTTTT. It translates to CASSFRGKDEKLFF.

The chain combines TRBV5-4 with TRBJ2-1, with 8 bases lining up with TRBD2. After removal of 9 bases from V and 9 bases from J, the junction contained 17 bases not matched to a gene. Germline V gene sequence: CDR1 SGHNT, CDR2 YYREEE (reference sequence). This CDR3 region has 15 residues. In DNA, the CDR3 is TGTGCCATCGACTTAATGACAGCGGGGGTTGGTGAGCAGTTCTTC. Translation: CAIDLMTAGVGEQFF.

This clone occurred once. The chain recombines TRBV16 with TRBJ1-5; D possibly corresponds to TRBD1 (5 bases). CDR1 KGHSY and CDR2 FQNENV come from the germline V gene. V shed 1 base and J shed 4 bases, with 11 bases lying between them. CDR3 length: 15 amino acids. The CDR3 coding sequence is TGTGCCAGCAGCCAATGGGTGGAGGGGAATCAGCCCCAGCATTTT. Translation gives CASSQWVEGNQPQHF. The full variable domain, rest sourced from reference TRBV16 and TRBJ1-5, is GEEVAQTPKHLVRGEGQKAKLYCAPIKGHSYVFWYQQVLKNEFKFLISFQNENVFDETGMPKERFSAKCLPNSPCSLEIQATKLEDSAVYFCASSQWVEGNQPQHFGDGTRLSIL.

In its sample, this clone was seen a few times. This chain connects TRBV2 to TRBJ2-5, with D maybe TRBD2 (6 bases). This CDR3 contains 15 residues. Looked up from germline, CDR1 is SNHLY and CDR2 is FYNNEI. V lost 6 bases to trimming and J lost 7 bases, with 21 bases between them. CDR3 nucleotides: TGTGCCAGCAGGGGCTCGAGGTCGGGGGAATTGACCCAGTACTTC. Its protein is CASRGSRSGELTQYF.

CDR3 region: CASSLVPRGGSGANVLTF. The CDR3 nucleotides read TGTGCCAGCAGCTTAGTTCCGCGCGGAGGCTCTGGGGCCAACGTCCTGACTTTC. The rearrangement joins TRBV7-8 to TRBJ2-6; weak D call: TRBD2 (5 bases). CDR1 SGHVS and CDR2 FQNEAQ come from the germline V gene. The CDR3 contains 18 residues. V lost 1 base, J lost 0 bases, and 13 bases lay in between.

The chain carries TRBV5-1 and TRBJ2-7, with TRBD1 identical over 7 bases. The V and J ends lost 2 bases and 0 bases, in that order; junction bases with no gene match: 8. The CDR3 runs to 16 residues. Looked up from germline, CDR1 is SGHRS and CDR2 is YFSETQ. CDR3 residues: CASSFDRALSSYEQYF. The DNA for the CDR3 is TGCGCCAGCAGCTTTGACAGGGCTCTAAGCTCCTACGAGCAGTACTTC.

The CDR3 reads CASSQSRSTDTQYF. In DNA, the CDR3 is TGCGCCAGCAGCCAGTCGAGGTCCACAGATACGCAGTATTTT. This chain connects TRBV4-1 to TRBJ2-3; D is ambiguous. The CDR3 runs 14 residues. Trimming pared 3 bases from V and 2 bases from J, leaving 9 bases between. CDR1 MGHRA and CDR2 YSYEKL come from the germline V gene.

This clone was seen a handful of times. V is TRBV19 and J is TRBJ1-4, with D possibly being TRBD1 (5 bases). V lost 6 bases, J lost 7 bases, and 21 bases lay in between. The CDR3 is 16 residues long. The germline V gene has CDR1 LNHDA and CDR2 SQIVND (reference sequence). The CDR3: CASSRPGPRGSEKLFF. CDR3 DNA: TGTGCCAGTAGCCGCCCCGGGCCTCGGGGGAGTGAAAAACTGTTTTTT.

The chain employs TRBV25-1 and TRBJ2-3; a weak D match, TRBD2 (6 bases). V shed 6 bases and J shed 2 bases, with 9 bases lying between them. Per the germline V gene, CDR1 is MGHDK and CDR2 is SYGVNS. There are 13 residues in the CDR3. The CDR3: CASRRLDTDTQYF. The CDR3 DNA follows: TGTGCCAGCAGAAGACTAGACACAGATACGCAGTATTTT.

The chain recombines TRBV18 with TRBJ2-1, with D possibly being TRBD2 (7 bases). With 3 bases removed from V and 5 bases from J, the gap between germline ends came to 14 bases. The CDR3 is made up of 15 amino acids. Per the germline V gene, CDR1 is KGHSH and CDR2 is LQKENI. CDR3 region: CASSPGRGPNNEQFF. CDR3 sequence (DNA): TGTGCCAGCTCACCCGGGCGGGGGCCTAACAATGAGCAGTTCTTC.

The chain employs TRBV2 and TRBJ1-1; 7 bases are a match to TRBD1. CDR1 is SNHLY and CDR2 is FYNNEI in the germline V gene. The CDR3 sequence is 15 residues long. With 6 bases clipped from V and 1 base from J, the junction kept 8 bases outside the gene matches. The CDR3 sequence is CASRLGTVKNTEAFF. The CDR3 DNA follows: TGTGCCAGCAGACTCGGGACAGTTAAGAACACTGAAGCTTTCTTT.

The rearrangement links TRBV6-5 to TRBJ2-5; a weak D match, TRBD2 (5 bases). Looked up from germline, CDR1 is MNHEY and CDR2 is SVGAGI. Trimming left V 2 bases short and J 5 bases short, with 6 bases between. This CDR3 contains 12 residues. The CDR3 DNA follows: TGTGCCAGCAGTTACGCGGGCGAGACCCAGTACTTC. The encoded protein is CASSYAGETQYF.

V usage is TRBV9 and J usage is TRBJ2-2; 7 bases agree with TRBD1. J was trimmed by 1 base and V by 4 bases; bases with no gene match: 10. The CDR3 loop spans 17 amino acids. Germline CDR1 is SGDLS and CDR2 is YYNGEE. CDR3 protein: CASSPHFRTGNTGELFF. The CDR3 DNA reads as TGTGCCAGCAGCCCTCACTTCCGGACAGGGAACACCGGGGAGCTGTTTTTT.

The chain carries TRBV30 and TRBJ1-6; no clear D gene. V lost 6 bases and J 0 bases, leaving 12 bases between the germline ends. Germline V gene data show CDR1 as GTSNPN and CDR2 as SVGIG (reference sequence). This CDR3 has 15 residues. CDR3 sequence reads: CACHLLGSYNSPLHF. The CDR3 DNA reads TGTGCCTGCCACTTACTTGGCTCCTATAATTCACCCCTCCACTTT. Using reference TRBV30 and TRBJ1-6 for the parts outside the CDR3, the full variable domain is SQTIHQWPATLVQPVGSPLSLECTVEGTSNPNLYWYRQAAGRGLQLLFYSVGIGQISSEVPQNLSASRPQDRQFILSSKKLLLSDSGFYLCACHLLGSYNSPLHFGNGTRLTVT.

Only a few counts were recorded for this clone. The chain is built from TRBV14 and TRBJ2-5, with D possibly matching TRBD2 (5 bases). Germline CDR1 reads SGHDN; CDR2 reads FVKESK. This CDR3 spans 16 amino acids. The V gene lost 3 bases and the J gene lost 2 bases, with 16 bases spanning the gap. The CDR3 coding sequence is TGTGCCAGCAGCCAGAGTCGACATGGGGAGCAAGAGACCCAGTACTTC. It codes for CASSQSRHGEQETQYF.

This chain uses TRBV10-3 with TRBJ1-5; D is possibly TRBD1 (6 bases). This CDR3 region has 14 residues. V was trimmed by 4 bases and J by 7 bases, leaving 14 bases between them. The germline CDR1 and CDR2 sequences are ENHRY and SYGVKD. CDR3 sequence reads: CAISVDLGGQPQHF. CDR3 coding DNA: TGTGCCATCAGTGTTGACCTAGGGGGACAGCCCCAGCATTTT.